This is a list of T cell receptor beta chains from one sample in a study of radiation and T cells in renal cell carcinoma. Assay: immunoSEQ multiplex PCR; the TCRdb copy retains only in-frame clones and omits some. The sample lists about 78,000 clones; roughly 87% were seen once. This specimen was blood, taken from a patient whose treatment included radiotherapy and nephrectomy. Source of these receptors: a woman in her sixties or seventies with renal cell carcinoma. CDR3s include the opening cysteine and the closing phenylalanine or tryptophan. The D gene is left open where the match is weak. Where a row states a size, it is once, few, many or the class of an expanded clone; other rows omit it.

J gene	D gene	clone size	V gene	CDR3 DNA	CDR3 protein
TRBJ2-7	TRBD2	-	TRBV14	TGTGCCAGCAGCCGCGGGGGGCCTTCCTACGAGCAGTACTTC	CASSRGGPSYEQYF
TRBJ2-5	-	-	TRBV11-1	TGTGCCAGCAGCTTAGGACTGTCCCAGGAGACCCAGTACTTC	CASSLGLSQETQYF
TRBJ1-1	-	-	TRBV19	TGTGCCAGTAGCCTCGGGCAGGGACGAGCTTTCTTT	CASSLGQGRAFF
TRBJ2-7	-	-	TRBV28	TGTGCCAGCTCTAGGACGGGGCCGTCCTACGAGCAGTACTTC	CASSRTGPSYEQYF
TRBJ2-1	TRBD2	-	TRBV15	TGTGCCGCGAAGCGGGGGGGATACAATGAGCAGTTCTTC	CAAKRGGYNEQFF
TRBJ2-1	TRBD2	-	TRBV5-1	TGCGCCAGCAGCCGCCTGGTCGGGGGGGGCGGATATGATGAGCAGTTCTTC	CASSRLVGGGGYDEQFF
TRBJ2-1	-	-	TRBV4-2	TGTGCCAGCAGCTCCAGACAAACCTACAATGAGCAGTTCTTC	CASSSRQTYNEQFF
TRBJ2-7	-	-	TRBV28	TGTGCCAGCAGTTTAACCGCTAGCGTCCCCTACGAGCAGTACTTC	CASSLTASVPYEQYF
TRBJ1-5	TRBD1	once	TRBV15	TGTGCCACCAGCAGCAACAGGGGAGGTCAGCCCCAGCATTTT	CATSSNRGGQPQHF
TRBJ2-3	-	-	TRBV25-1	TGTGCCAGCAGTTCCCTTGGGGGGACAGATACGCAGTATTTT	CASSSLGGTDTQYF
TRBJ1-2	-	-	TRBV15	TGTGCCACCAGCAGACCGACGGATCGCTACACCTTC	CATSRPTDRYTF
TRBJ1-5	-	-	TRBV30	TGTGCCTGGAGTGTAGCGGGGGATCAGCCCCAGCATTTT	CAWSVAGDQPQHF
TRBJ2-2	-	-	TRBV29-1	TGCAGCGGGACACAGGGGAGGGACACCGGGGAGCTGTTTTTT	CSGTQGRDTGELFF
TRBJ1-1	-	-	TRBV10-2	TGCGCCAGCAGTGAGCGGACCTTGAACACTGAAGCTTTCTTT	CASSERTLNTEAFF
TRBJ2-3	-	-	TRBV28	TGTGCCAGCAGTTTGGGGGGAATTCGCACAGATACGCAGTATTTT	CASSLGGIRTDTQYF
TRBJ1-2	-	-	TRBV4-3	TGCGCCAGCAGCGACACAGGGAACTATGGCTACACCTTC	CASSDTGNYGYTF
TRBJ2-6	-	-	TRBV28	TGTGCCAGCAGTTTAAGGAGGCACACGGGTCAGGCTGGGGCCAACGTCCTGACTTTC	CASSLRRHTGQAGANVLTF
TRBJ2-7	-	-	TRBV5-1	TGCGCCAGCAGCTCCACCTGGGACACAGGCTCCTACGAGCAGTACTTC	CASSSTWDTGSYEQYF
TRBJ2-2	TRBD2	-	TRBV10-3	TGTGCCATCAGTGAGTCGGCGGGGGGGCGGACCGGGGAGCTGTTTTTT	CAISESAGGRTGELFF
TRBJ2-7	TRBD2	-	TRBV27	TGTGCCAGCAGTCCACGACTAGCGGCATCCTTCTCCTACGAGCAGTACTTC	CASSPRLAASFSYEQYF
TRBJ1-2	-	-	TRBV13	TGTGCCAGCAGCAGCCTTCGGGGAAGTATCTATGGCTACACCTTC	CASSSLRGSIYGYTF
TRBJ2-3	TRBD1	-	TRBV10-2	TGCGCCAGCAGTCGCAGGGACAGGGGCACAGCAGATACGCAGTATTTT	CASSRRDRGTADTQYF
TRBJ1-6	-	once	TRBV5-4	TGTGCCAGCAGCAGCCGAACAGGTCTCAGGGATTCACCCCTCCACTTT	CASSSRTGLRDSPLHF
TRBJ1-2	-	-	TRBV27	TGTGCCAGCAGTTTTCGAGGGCAAGGCTACACCTTC	CASSFRGQGYTF
TRBJ1-5	-	-	TRBV30	TGTGCCTGGAGTGTAGGAGGGGAAGGGCAGCCCCAGCATTTT	CAWSVGGEGQPQHF
TRBJ2-7	TRBD2	once	TRBV6-1	TGTGCCAGCAGTACCCCGGGACTAGCGGGGGACGAGCAGTACTTC	CASSTPGLAGDEQYF
TRBJ1-1	-	-	TRBV4-1	TGCGCCAGCAGCCAAGAATCTTGGTTGAACACTGAAGCTTTCTTT	CASSQESWLNTEAFF
TRBJ2-3	-	-	TRBV10-3	TGTGCCATCAGTGATCGGTTACTGGGTCCGGATACGCAGTATTTT	CAISDRLLGPDTQYF
TRBJ1-1	-	-	TRBV7-2	TGTGCCAGCAGCTTTCCAATCGAGTCTGAAGCTTTCTTT	CASSFPIESEAFF
TRBJ2-5	TRBD2	-	TRBV27	TGTGCCAGCAGTTCGTGGACTAGCCGATCACAAGAGACCCAGTACTTC	CASSSWTSRSQETQYF
TRBJ1-1	TRBD1	few	TRBV18	TGTGCCAGCTCACCAATGACAGGGATGAATGAAGCTTTCTTT	CASSPMTGMNEAFF
TRBJ2-1	TRBD2	-	TRBV30	TGTGCCTGGAGTAGATTAGCGGGGGGGCTCTACAATGAGCAGTTCTTC	CAWSRLAGGLYNEQFF
TRBJ2-1	-	-	TRBV11-3	TGTGCCAGCGTAAAGATGAGGGGCGACAATGAGCAGTTCTTC	CASVKMRGDNEQFF
TRBJ1-2	TRBD1	once	TRBV7-2	TGTGCCAGCGCCCGACAGGGAGGGGATGGCTACACCTTC	CASARQGGDGYTF
TRBJ2-3	TRBD2	-	TRBV19	TGTGCCAGTAGTATGGGAGCGGGGGGGCCTACAGATACGCAGTATTTT	CASSMGAGGPTDTQYF
TRBJ1-1	-	once	TRBV7-6	TGTGCCAGCAGCTTAGCGACGGGAAACACTGAAGCTTTCTTT	CASSLATGNTEAFF
TRBJ2-2	TRBD1	-	TRBV5-1	TGCGCCAGCAGCCCGAAAATGACAGGGGGTGATACCGGGGAGCTGTTTTTT	CASSPKMTGGDTGELFF
TRBJ2-7	TRBD1	-	TRBV7-8	TGTGCCAGCAGCTTGGGCAGGGGGTCCTACGAGCAGTACTTC	CASSLGRGSYEQYF
TRBJ2-7	-	-	TRBV7-6	TGTGCCAGCAGCCCAGCCACAGGCTACGAGCAGTACTTC	CASSPATGYEQYF
TRBJ1-2	-	-	TRBV28	TGTGCCAGCAGTTTCCAAGGACCTGGTGGCTACACCTTC	CASSFQGPGGYTF
TRBJ2-1	TRBD2	-	TRBV2	TGTGCCAGCAAGGACACAGCGGGGGGGAGCTCCTACAATGAGCAGTTCTTC	CASKDTAGGSSYNEQFF
TRBJ2-7	-	-	TRBV9	TGTGCCAGCAGCGTAGGTCCAGCCTACGAGCAGTACTTC	CASSVGPAYEQYF
TRBJ1-6	TRBD1	few	TRBV4-2	TGTGCCAGCAGCTCCCACGATCAGGGGGGCTCTAGTTCACCCCTCCACTTT	CASSSHDQGGSSSPLHF
TRBJ1-2	TRBD1	-	TRBV28	TGTGCCAGCAGTCGCTGGACAGGGGGGGACTATGGCTACACCTTC	CASSRWTGGDYGYTF
TRBJ2-3	-	-	TRBV5-6	TGTGCCAGCAGCCCTACCCCGCCGAAAGATACGCAGTATTTT	CASSPTPPKDTQYF
TRBJ1-5	-	-	TRBV2	TGTGCCAGCAGTGTTCGACAGAAGGGCACTCAGCCCCAGCATTTT	CASSVRQKGTQPQHF
TRBJ1-1	TRBD1	few	TRBV11-3	TGTGCCAGCAGCTTAGGACAGGGGAACACTGAAGCTTTCTTT	CASSLGQGNTEAFF